This T cell receptor (beta chain) emerged from a study of graft-versus-host responses after intestinal transplantation. Libraries were prepared by immunoSEQ multiplex PCR; TCRdb keeps only in-frame clonotypes and omits some of them. The data show over 65,000 clones, around 92% seen once. Germline CDR1 is MDHEN and CDR2 is SYDVKM. The CDR3 contains 16 residues. Germline trimming cut 5 bases from V and 6 bases from J; bases unmatched to any gene: 14. The V call is TRBV28, the J call TRBJ2-7; 9 nucleotides align to TRBD2. The specimen was PBMCs, collected 98 days after intestinal transplantation. This clonotype originated in a human patient who received an intestinal transplant, so some T cells may come from the graft donor. The CDR3 region is CASSPSYNSGRGEQYF. CDR3 nucleotides: TGTGCCAGCAGTCCTTCTTATAATAGCGGGAGAGGCGAGCAGTACTTC.